The 32 T cell receptor beta chains presented below share a single source sample, sequenced in a study of T cell changes during pregnancy in multiple sclerosis. Assay: immunoSEQ multiplex PCR; the TCRdb copy retains only in-frame clones and omits some. Of approximately 74,000 clones in the sample, 85% to 95% were seen once. The input for sequencing was peripheral blood, taken before pregnancy. The origin of the receptors is a female donor with multiple sclerosis, enrolled in a pregnancy study.

This chain joins TRBV9 and TRBJ2-2; 8 nucleotides line up with TRBD2. The CDR3 is 16 residues long. After removal of 0 bases from V and 3 bases from J, the junction contained 4 bases not matched to a gene. Germline V gene lookup returns CDR1 SGDLS and CDR2 YYNGEE. Written as DNA, the CDR3 is TGTGCCAGCAGCGTAGTACTAGCGGACCACACCGGGGAGCTGTTTTTT. This translates into CASSVVLADHTGELFF. The variable domain in full, completed from reference TRBV9 and TRBJ2-2, reads DSGVTQTPKHLITATGQRVTLRCSPRSGDLSVYWYQQSLDQGLQFLIQYYNGEERAKGNILERFSAQQFPDLHSELNLSSLELGDSALYFCASSVVLADHTGELFFGEGSRLTVL.

The genes are TRBV19 and TRBJ1-5, with 7 nucleotides matching TRBD1. The V segment lost 3 bases and the J segment 5 bases; nucleotides outside the gene matches: 10. The germline gives CDR1 LNHDA, CDR2 SQIVND (reference sequence). This CDR3 comprises 16 residues. Written as DNA, the CDR3 is TGTGCCAGTAGTATCCTGACAGGGCTGATATATCAGCCCCAGCATTTT. Protein product: CASSILTGLIYQPQHF.

The chain uses TRBV27 and TRBJ2-7; 9 nucleotides match TRBD1. CDR3 length: 15 residues. The trim removed 5 bases at V and 6 bases at J, leaving 11 bases unmatched. Germline values: CDR1 MNHEY, CDR2 SMNVEV (reference sequence). The chain's CDR3 is CASSTRRGTGSEQYF. The CDR3 coding sequence is TGTGCCAGCAGTACACGCCGTGGGACAGGGAGCGAGCAGTACTTC.

The V gene is TRBV6-5, the J gene TRBJ2-3, with a weak D call TRBD2 (5 bases). V lost 2 bases to trimming and J lost 4 bases, with 10 bases between them. This CDR3 is 14 amino acids long. Germline assignment: CDR1 MNHEY and CDR2 SVGAGI. This chain's CDR3 is CASSYTEGSDTQYF. The CDR3 nucleotides read TGTGCCAGCAGTTACACTGAGGGTTCAGATACGCAGTATTTT.

The chain has TRBV2 and TRBJ2-1; TRBD1 might be the D (6 bases). Germline V gene sequence: CDR1 SNHLY, CDR2 FYNNEI. The CDR3 consists of 15 residues. Trimming took 6 bases from V and 5 from J, leaving 17 bases between them. The CDR3 region is CASSDARQVHNEQFF. DNA of the CDR3: TGTGCCAGCAGCGATGCCCGACAGGTTCACAATGAGCAGTTCTTC. The variable domain in full, completed from reference TRBV2 and TRBJ2-1, reads EPEVTQTPSHQVTQMGQEVILRCVPISNHLYFYWYRQILGQKVEFLVSFYNNEISEKSEIFDDQFSVERPDGSNFTLKIRSTKLEDSAMYFCASSDARQVHNEQFFGPGTRLTVL.

The V gene is TRBV29-1, the J gene TRBJ2-3; D is uncertain. This CDR3 has 12 residues. The V end lost 2 bases, the J end lost 0 bases, and 3 bases lay between the germline ends. The germline CDR1 and CDR2 sequences are SQVTM and ANQGSEA. The CDR3 DNA is TGCAGCGTTGAACCTAGCACAGATACGCAGTATTTT. Its protein product is CSVEPSTDTQYF.

Within the sample, this clone is medium-sized. V usage is TRBV4-2 and J usage is TRBJ2-7; D unclear. There are 15 residues in the CDR3. V lost 1 base and J 3 bases, leaving 13 bases between the germline ends. The V gene's germline CDR1 is LGHNA and CDR2 YNFKEQ. The CDR3 loop reads CASSQVVDSNYEQYF. In DNA form, the CDR3 reads TGTGCCAGCAGCCAAGTAGTCGACTCCAACTACGAGCAGTACTTC.

This sequence joins TRBV28 and TRBJ2-5, with D hard to call. V was cut by 5 bases and J by 2 bases, with 12 bases left in between. Germline CDR1 MDHEN, CDR2 SYDVKM. The CDR3 has 14 amino acids. The CDR3 nucleotides are TGTGCCAGCAGTCCCCGACTTCGACAAGAGACCCAGTACTTC. Amino acids: CASSPRLRQETQYF.

The chain couples TRBV5-6 to TRBJ2-7; tentative D call: TRBD1 (6 bases). With 2 bases removed from V and 4 bases from J, the gap between germline ends came to 10 bases. This CDR3 is 13 amino acids long. Germline V gives CDR1 SGHDT, CDR2 YYEEEE. The CDR3 region is CASSLGQRYEQYF. CDR3 DNA sequence: TGTGCCAGCAGCTTAGGACAGCGTTACGAGCAGTACTTC.

This clone appeared once. This chain uses TRBV7-9 with TRBJ2-2; tentatively, D is TRBD1 (6 bases). CDR1 and CDR2 (germline): SEHNR, FQNEAQ (reference sequence). The CDR3 has 15 amino acids. V dropped 9 bases and J dropped 5 bases, with 19 bases sitting between them. This CDR3 reads CASDNRDQGTGELFF. Written as DNA, the CDR3 is TGTGCCAGTGACAACCGGGACCAGGGGACCGGGGAGCTGTTTTTT.

V usage is TRBV6-6 and J usage is TRBJ1-5, with D possibly matching TRBD1 (5 bases). The CDR3 runs to 13 residues. The V gene's germline CDR1 is MNHNY and CDR2 SVGAGI (reference sequence). V was pared by 6 bases and J by 10 bases, with 16 bases between. The CDR3 coding sequence is TGTGCCAGCAGCCCTTCTCTTCAGGGACCCCAGCATTTT. Translating gives CASSPSLQGPQHF.

The rearrangement uses TRBV5-8 and TRBJ1-2; TRBD1 aligns across 7 bases. V dropped 4 bases and J dropped 3; count of bases not matched to a gene: 9. CDR1 SGHTS and CDR2 YDEGEE come from the germline V gene. The CDR3 has 15 amino acids. DNA for the CDR3: TGTGCCAGCAGCCACAGGGACAGCATGTACTATGGCTACACCTTC. Its translation: CASSHRDSMYYGYTF.

The chain combines TRBV11-3 with TRBJ2-5; 8 bases agree with TRBD2. The CDR3 runs to 11 residues. The germline gives CDR1 SGHNT, CDR2 YENEEA. The V segment lost 4 bases and the J segment 13 bases; nucleotides outside the gene matches: 5. The CDR3 reads CASSSKREWYF. The DNA for the CDR3 is TGTGCCAGCAGCTCCAAGCGGGAGTGGTACTTC.

The chain combines TRBV7-9 with TRBJ2-3; 13 nucleotides match TRBD2. CDR3 size: 15 residues. V lost 3 bases and J lost 7; bases outside the gene matches: 4. CDR1 and CDR2 (germline): SEHNR, FQNEAQ (reference sequence). CDR3 in amino acids: CASSFGLAGENTQYF. DNA of the CDR3: TGTGCCAGCAGCTTTGGACTAGCGGGAGAGAATACGCAGTATTTT. Complete variable domain (other parts from reference TRBV7-9 and TRBJ2-3): DTGVSQNPRHKITKRGQNVTFRCDPISEHNRLYWYRQTLGQGPEFLTYFQNEAQLEKSRLLSDRFSAERPKGSFSTLEIQRTEQGDSAMYLCASSFGLAGENTQYFGPGTRLTVL.

The V call is TRBV9, the J call TRBJ2-5, with TRBD2 identical over 12 bases. Germline CDR1 is SGDLS and CDR2 is YYNGEE. The CDR3 loop spans 15 amino acids. V lost 0 bases, J lost 4 bases, and 1 base stayed unmatched. The CDR3 DNA reads as TGTGCCAGCAGCGTAGGGGGACTAGCGGGAGAGACCCAGTACTTC. The encoded protein is CASSVGGLAGETQYF.

The chain links TRBV28 to TRBJ2-1; D possibly corresponds to TRBD2 (5 bases). Germline lookup yields CDR1 MDHEN and CDR2 SYDVKM. The CDR3 covers 13 residues. V lost 0 bases and J 7 bases, leaving 7 bases between the germline ends. The CDR3 nucleotides read TGTGCCAGCAGTTTATGGGACTTTAATGAGCAGTTCTTC. Residues: CASSLWDFNEQFF.

This chain uses TRBV10-3 with TRBJ1-1; possible D gene TRBD1, 5 bases. Per the germline V gene, CDR1 is ENHRY and CDR2 is SYGVKD. CDR3 length: 12 amino acids. Trimming shortened V by 10 bases and J by 0 bases, and 9 bases separated the two germline ends. CDR3 in DNA: TGTGCCACGGCGGGGGTGAACACTGAAGCTTTCTTT. Protein: CATAGVNTEAFF.

The rearrangement links TRBV2 to TRBJ2-1; a possible D gene is TRBD2 (5 bases). The CDR3 has 14 residues. V shed 4 bases and J shed 5 bases, with 12 bases lying between them. Germline V gives CDR1 SNHLY, CDR2 FYNNEI. The CDR3 DNA sequence: TGTGCCAGCAGTGTATCGGGGATGGACAATGAGCAGTTCTTC. This gives the protein CASSVSGMDNEQFF.

The chain recombines TRBV19 with TRBJ2-7, with 7 bases aligning to TRBD1. Germline V CDR1 and CDR2: LNHDA, SQIVND (reference sequence). The CDR3 contains 15 residues. J was trimmed by 5 bases and V by 6 bases; bases with no gene match: 13. The CDR3 loop is CASRITGTDYHEQYF. Written as DNA, the CDR3 is TGTGCCAGTAGGATCACGGGGACAGATTATCACGAGCAGTACTTC.

The chain joins TRBV13 to TRBJ2-4; 13 bases are shared with TRBD2. The V gene's germline CDR1 is PRHDT and CDR2 FYEKMQ (reference sequence). This CDR3 is built from 17 residues. Trimming cost V 5 bases and J 8 bases; bases outside gene matches: 12. The chain's CDR3 is CASSRGLAGVGQDIQYF. The DNA of the CDR3 is TGTGCCAGCAGCCGCGGACTAGCGGGAGTGGGCCAAGACATTCAGTACTTC.

This chain joins TRBV19 and TRBJ2-2; 9 bases are shared with TRBD1. V lost 4 bases to trimming and J lost 1 base; unmatched junction nucleotides: 7. Germline CDR1 and CDR2: LNHDA and SQIVND (reference sequence). The CDR3 has 17 residues. The CDR3 DNA reads as TGTGCCAGTAGTAGGGGACGGACAGGGGTGAACACCGGGGAGCTGTTTTTT. Protein product: CASSRGRTGVNTGELFF.

V and J are TRBV7-9 and TRBJ1-4, with 7 positions matching TRBD1. V lost 6 bases to trimming and J lost 3 bases; unmatched junction nucleotides: 10. The germline gives CDR1 SEHNR, CDR2 FQNEAQ (reference sequence). The CDR3 contains 16 residues. The CDR3 protein is CASSEQGLVANEKLFF. The CDR3 nucleotides are TGTGCCAGCAGTGAACAGGGGTTAGTAGCTAATGAAAAACTGTTTTTT.

The chain has TRBV9 and TRBJ1-2; 8 nucleotides line up with TRBD1. Trimming at V came to 0 bases and at J to 7 bases, leaving 5 bases not matched to a gene. In germline, CDR1 is SGDLS, CDR2 YYNGEE. There are 14 residues in the CDR3. This CDR3 is CASSVGVRGPGYTF. DNA for the CDR3: TGTGCCAGCAGCGTAGGGGTCAGGGGGCCTGGCTACACCTTC.

The rearrangement links TRBV7-2 to TRBJ1-1; D remains ambiguous. Germline V gene data show CDR1 as SGHTA and CDR2 as FQGNSA. Trimming took off 2 bases at V and 0 bases at J, with 10 bases between the two ends. This CDR3 has 15 amino acids. CDR3 residues: CASSLSSAVNTEAFF. DNA for the CDR3: TGTGCCAGCAGCTTATCGTCCGCGGTGAACACTGAAGCTTTCTTT.

The V call is TRBV5-6, the J call TRBJ2-3; TRBD2 agrees at 12 bases. The CDR3 is 17 residues long. The J segment lost 0 bases and the V segment lost 4 bases, leaving 6 bases of the junction unmatched. Germline V gene data show CDR1 as SGHDT and CDR2 as YYEEEE. The CDR3 protein is CASSQSTSGSSTDTQYF. The CDR3 DNA reads TGTGCCAGCAGCCAGTCGACTAGCGGGAGTAGCACAGATACGCAGTATTTT. Using reference TRBV5-6 and TRBJ2-3 for the parts outside the CDR3, the full variable domain is DAGVTQSPTHLIKTRGQQVTLRCSPKSGHDTVSWYQQALGQGPQFIFQYYEEEERQRGNFPDRFSGHQFPNYSSELNVNALLLGDSALYLCASSQSTSGSSTDTQYFGPGTRLTVL.

In this sample, this clone turned up once. The gene calls are TRBV25-1 and TRBJ2-7; TRBD1 might be the D (5 bases). Germline V lookup: CDR1 MGHDK, CDR2 SYGVNS. Trimming cost V 1 base and J 0 bases, with 16 bases left between them. The CDR3 length is 17 residues. The CDR3 DNA reads as TGTGCCAGCAGTGAATCACTCAAGGGGCCCAGCTCCTACGAGCAGTACTTC. As protein: CASSESLKGPSSYEQYF.

The chain carries TRBV5-4 and TRBJ2-7; 8 bases align to TRBD2. Germline-derived CDR1 and CDR2 are SGHNT and YYREEE (reference sequence). V lost 5 bases to trimming and J lost 4 bases; unmatched junction nucleotides: 5. This CDR3 region has 13 residues. CDR3 amino acids: CASSPGGGYEQYF. Written as DNA, the CDR3 is TGTGCCAGCAGTCCCGGCGGGGGGTACGAGCAGTACTTC.

This sequence joins TRBV28 and TRBJ1-5; 8 bases map to TRBD1. V shed 6 bases and J 5 bases; nucleotides not matched to a gene: 9. Germline V gene lookup returns CDR1 MDHEN and CDR2 SYDVKM. CDR3 length: 15 amino acids. In nucleotides, the CDR3 is TGTGCCAGCAGAGAACTCACAGGGGGTCATCAGCCCCAGCATTTT. It specifies CASRELTGGHQPQHF.

The gene calls are TRBV19 and TRBJ2-2, with 7 bases identical to TRBD1. The CDR3 is made up of 21 amino acids. V was clipped by 3 bases and J by 2 bases; unmatched bases: 21. The V gene's germline CDR1 is LNHDA and CDR2 SQIVND (reference sequence). The chain's CDR3 is CASSMWSALQGRVLNTGELFF. In DNA, the CDR3 is TGTGCCAGTAGTATGTGGTCGGCCCTACAGGGGCGGGTGTTAAACACCGGGGAGCTGTTTTTT.

The chain couples TRBV6-5 to TRBJ1-4; D is unclear. This CDR3 contains 14 residues. CDR1 is MNHEY and CDR2 is SVGAGI in the germline V gene. V dropped 0 bases and J dropped 8 bases, with 10 bases sitting between them. The CDR3 nucleotides read TGTGCCAGCAGTTACTCCGATTTCGGGGAAAAACTGTTTTTT. As protein: CASSYSDFGEKLFF.

The genes are TRBV4-3 and TRBJ2-1; TRBD2 matches at 11 bases. This CDR3 contains 15 residues. Trimming took 0 bases from V and 8 from J; bases not matched to a gene: 3. Germline CDR1 reads LGHNA; CDR2 reads YSLEER. CDR3 sequence reads: CASSQETSGIYEQFF. The CDR3 region has the DNA TGCGCCAGCAGCCAAGAGACTAGCGGGATATATGAGCAGTTCTTC.

The rearrangement links TRBV7-3 to TRBJ2-3, with D tentatively TRBD2 (5 bases). This CDR3 has 14 amino acids. Germline CDR1 SGHTA, CDR2 FQGTGA. V gave up 5 bases and J gave up 4 bases, with 13 bases separating them. CDR3 sequence (DNA): TGTGCCAGCAGCCTCGCCGGGAACTCAGATACGCAGTATTTT. Its protein product is CASSLAGNSDTQYF.